This TCR beta chain was documented in a study of T-cell reconstitution after alpha-beta-depleted transplantation in children. CDR1 is SQVTM, CDR2 ANQGSEA, per germline. This CDR3 spans 15 amino acids. V lost 7 bases, J lost 12 bases, and 29 bases lay in between. In its sample, this clonotype was seen many times. Unique molecular identifiers were used to barcode this TCRbeta library. Using its own MiXCR run on the PCR reads, TCRdb lists one record per CDR3 protein. The sample carries 700,000 to 950,000 distinct CDR3 sequences, 15% to 20% recorded once. Here the sequenced sample was PBMCs, mostly from graft donor cells, taken 360 days after TCRalphabeta/CD19-depleted stem cell transplant. The sequence derives from a male patient younger than 18 who had a stem cell transplant for acute lymphoblastic leukemia, so the T cells may come from the graft donor. The chain uses TRBV29-1 and TRBJ2-3; possible D gene TRBD2, 5 bases. CDR3 loop: CSAISGVSTNTAQYF. The CDR3 region has the DNA TGCAGCGCTATATCCGGGGTGAGCACCAACACAGCCCAGTATTTT.